This entry is about one T cell receptor (beta chain). V lost 3 bases and J lost 0, with 6 bases in between. The CDR3 sequence is 14 residues long. Germline CDR1 is MDHEN and CDR2 is SYDVKM. This sample was included in a study of T cell changes during pregnancy in multiple sclerosis. Clones were sequenced by immunoSEQ multiplex PCR, and TCRdb holds only the in-frame ones, with some missing. The sample has about 41,000 clones, approximately 90% seen once; the top ten hold under 0.7%. This chain links TRBV28 with TRBJ2-1; D may be TRBD2 (5 bases). This material consisted of CD4+ T cells from peripheral blood mononuclear cells, taken in the first trimester of pregnancy. The origin of this receptor is a female donor with multiple sclerosis, enrolled in a pregnancy study. CDR3 protein: CASSLGSSYNEQFF. Written as DNA, the CDR3 is TGTGCCAGCAGTTTGGGGAGCTCCTACAATGAGCAGTTCTTC.